This T cell receptor beta chain was profiled in a study of control samples from healthy donors and cancer patients. The CDR3 spans 13 residues. Germline CDR1 LGHNT, CDR2 FRNRAP. V dropped 5 bases and J dropped 2 bases, with 9 bases sitting between them. Libraries were prepared by immunoSEQ multiplex PCR; TCRdb keeps only in-frame clonotypes and omits some of them. The sample contains some 71,000 clones, 85% to 90% of which appear only once. This TCR came from a man in his 60s with lung cancer. The sample consisted of PBMCs. The rearrangement uses TRBV12-5 and TRBJ1-2; D is perhaps TRBD1 (5 bases). The CDR3 DNA reads TGTGCTAGTGGTCCCCGGGGGAACTATGGCTACACCTTC. Its translation: CASGPRGNYGYTF.